This T cell receptor beta chain derives from a study of post-analysis software for immune sequencing data. The study, taken as a whole, reports: Significantly lower normalized Chao1 diversity was seen in multiple sclerosis patients than in controls. Higher frequency in patients than in controls was seen for about five TRBV segments, with TRBV5-6, TRBV5-1 and TRBV20-1 among them.

Turning to this clonotype: The target antigen is unknown.

Each TCR beta cDNA library carried unique molecular identifiers. TCRdb redid the calling of the PCR reads with MiXCR, one entry per CDR3 protein. The table lists about 620,000 distinct CDR3 sequences, roughly 47% of them singletons. The germline V gene encodes CDR1 SGHRS and CDR2 YFSETQ. The V end lost 5 bases, the J end lost 5 bases, and 14 bases lay between the germline ends. The length of the CDR3 is 13 residues. The chain employs TRBV5-1 and TRBJ2-7, with D perhaps TRBD1 or TRBD2 (6 bases each). This receptor was identified in a girl aged 5-17 years with multiple sclerosis. The specimen was blood. The CDR3 nucleotides are TGCGCCAGCAGAGGGGGGCAGGGCCACGAGCAGTACTTC. Protein: CASRGGQGHEQYF.